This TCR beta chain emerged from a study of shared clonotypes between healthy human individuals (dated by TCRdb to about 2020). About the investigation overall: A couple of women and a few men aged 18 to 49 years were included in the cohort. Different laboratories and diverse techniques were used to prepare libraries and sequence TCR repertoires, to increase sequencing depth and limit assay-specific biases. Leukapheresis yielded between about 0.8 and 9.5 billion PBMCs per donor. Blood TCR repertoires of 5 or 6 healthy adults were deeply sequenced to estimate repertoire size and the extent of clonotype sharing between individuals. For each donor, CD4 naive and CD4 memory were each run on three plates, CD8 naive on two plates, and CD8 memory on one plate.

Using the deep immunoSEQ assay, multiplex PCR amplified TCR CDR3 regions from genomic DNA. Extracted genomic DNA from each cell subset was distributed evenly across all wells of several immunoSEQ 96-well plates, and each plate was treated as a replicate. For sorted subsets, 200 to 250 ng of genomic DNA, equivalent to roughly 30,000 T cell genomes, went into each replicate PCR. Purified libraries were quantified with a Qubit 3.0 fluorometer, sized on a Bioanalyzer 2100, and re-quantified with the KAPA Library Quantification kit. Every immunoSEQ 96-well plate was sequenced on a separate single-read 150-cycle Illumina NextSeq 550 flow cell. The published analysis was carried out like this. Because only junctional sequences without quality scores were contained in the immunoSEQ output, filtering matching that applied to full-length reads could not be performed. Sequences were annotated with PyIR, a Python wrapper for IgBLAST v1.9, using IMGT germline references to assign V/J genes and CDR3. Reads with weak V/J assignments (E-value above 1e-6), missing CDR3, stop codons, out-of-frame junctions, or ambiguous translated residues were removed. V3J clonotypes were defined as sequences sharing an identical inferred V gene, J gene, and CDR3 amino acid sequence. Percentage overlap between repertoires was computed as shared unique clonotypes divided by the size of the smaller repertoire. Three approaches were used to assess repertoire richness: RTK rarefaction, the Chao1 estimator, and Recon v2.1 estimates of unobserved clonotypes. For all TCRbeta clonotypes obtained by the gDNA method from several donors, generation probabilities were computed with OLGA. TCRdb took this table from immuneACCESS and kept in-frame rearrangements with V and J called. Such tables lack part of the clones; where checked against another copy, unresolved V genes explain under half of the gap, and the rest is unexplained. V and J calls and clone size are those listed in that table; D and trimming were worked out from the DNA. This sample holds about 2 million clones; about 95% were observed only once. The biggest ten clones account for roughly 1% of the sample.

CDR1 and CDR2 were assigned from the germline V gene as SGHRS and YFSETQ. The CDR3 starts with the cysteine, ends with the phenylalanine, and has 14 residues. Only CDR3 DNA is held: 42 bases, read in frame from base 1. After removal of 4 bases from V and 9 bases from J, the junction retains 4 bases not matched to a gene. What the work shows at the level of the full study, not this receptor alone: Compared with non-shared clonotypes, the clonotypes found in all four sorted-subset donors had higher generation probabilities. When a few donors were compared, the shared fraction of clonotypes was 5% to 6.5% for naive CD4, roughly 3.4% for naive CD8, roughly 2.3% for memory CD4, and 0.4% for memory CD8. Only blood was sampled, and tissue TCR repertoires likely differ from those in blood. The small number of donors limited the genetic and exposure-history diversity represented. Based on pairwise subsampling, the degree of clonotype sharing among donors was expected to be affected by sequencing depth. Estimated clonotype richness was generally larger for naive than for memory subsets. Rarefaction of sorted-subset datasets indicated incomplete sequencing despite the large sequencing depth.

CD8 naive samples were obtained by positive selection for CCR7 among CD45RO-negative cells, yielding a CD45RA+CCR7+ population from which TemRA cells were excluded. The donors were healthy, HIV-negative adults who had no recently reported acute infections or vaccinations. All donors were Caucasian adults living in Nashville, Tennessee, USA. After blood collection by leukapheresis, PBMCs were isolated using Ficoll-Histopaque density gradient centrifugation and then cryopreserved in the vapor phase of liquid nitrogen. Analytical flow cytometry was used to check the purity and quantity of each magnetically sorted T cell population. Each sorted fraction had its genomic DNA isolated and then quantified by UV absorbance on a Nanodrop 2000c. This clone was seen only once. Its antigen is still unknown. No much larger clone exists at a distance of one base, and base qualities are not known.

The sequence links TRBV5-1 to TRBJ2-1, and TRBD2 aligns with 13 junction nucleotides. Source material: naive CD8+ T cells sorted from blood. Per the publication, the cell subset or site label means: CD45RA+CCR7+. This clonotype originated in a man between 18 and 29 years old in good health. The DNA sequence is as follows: TGCGCCAGCAGCGGGGGACTAGCGGGGACTGAGCAGTTCTTC. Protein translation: CASSGGLAGTEQFF.